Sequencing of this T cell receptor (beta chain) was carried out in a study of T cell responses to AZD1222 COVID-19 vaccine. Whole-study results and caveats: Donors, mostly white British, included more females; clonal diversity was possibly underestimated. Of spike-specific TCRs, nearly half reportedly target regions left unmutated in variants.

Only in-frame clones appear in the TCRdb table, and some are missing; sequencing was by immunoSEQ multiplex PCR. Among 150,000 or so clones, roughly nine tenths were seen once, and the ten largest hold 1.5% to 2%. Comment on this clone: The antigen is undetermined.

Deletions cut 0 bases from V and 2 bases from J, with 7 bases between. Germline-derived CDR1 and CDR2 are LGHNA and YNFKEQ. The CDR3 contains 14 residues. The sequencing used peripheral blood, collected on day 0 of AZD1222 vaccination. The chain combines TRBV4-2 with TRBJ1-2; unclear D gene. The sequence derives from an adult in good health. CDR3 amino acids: CASSQEGGNYGYTF. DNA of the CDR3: TGTGCCAGCAGCCAAGAGGGAGGGAACTATGGCTACACCTTC.